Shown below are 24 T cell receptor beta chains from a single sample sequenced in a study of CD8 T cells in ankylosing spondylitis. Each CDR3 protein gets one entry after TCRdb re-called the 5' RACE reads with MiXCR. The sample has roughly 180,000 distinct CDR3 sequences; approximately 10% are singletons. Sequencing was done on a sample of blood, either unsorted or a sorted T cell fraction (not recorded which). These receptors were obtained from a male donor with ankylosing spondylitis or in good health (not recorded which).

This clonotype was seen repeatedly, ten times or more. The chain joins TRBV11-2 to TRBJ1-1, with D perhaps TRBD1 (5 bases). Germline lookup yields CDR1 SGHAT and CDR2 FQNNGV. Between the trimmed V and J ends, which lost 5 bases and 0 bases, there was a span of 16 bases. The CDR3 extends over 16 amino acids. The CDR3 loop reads CASSLLNGGLNTEAFF. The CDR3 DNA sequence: TGTGCCAGCAGCCTTTTAAATGGGGGATTGAACACTGAAGCTTTCTTT.

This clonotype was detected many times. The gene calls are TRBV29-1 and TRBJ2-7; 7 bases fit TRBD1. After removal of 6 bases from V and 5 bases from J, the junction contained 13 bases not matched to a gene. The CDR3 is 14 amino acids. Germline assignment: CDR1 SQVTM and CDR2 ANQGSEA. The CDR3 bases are TGCAGCGTCGGCACAGGGGACCTGGGCGACGAGCAGTACTTC. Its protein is CSVGTGDLGDEQYF.

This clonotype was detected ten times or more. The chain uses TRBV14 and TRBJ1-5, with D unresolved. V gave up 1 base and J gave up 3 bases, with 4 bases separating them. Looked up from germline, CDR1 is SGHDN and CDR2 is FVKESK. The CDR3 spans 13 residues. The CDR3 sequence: CASSQGPNQPQHF. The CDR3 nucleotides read TGTGCCAGCAGCCAAGGACCCAATCAGCCCCAGCATTTT.

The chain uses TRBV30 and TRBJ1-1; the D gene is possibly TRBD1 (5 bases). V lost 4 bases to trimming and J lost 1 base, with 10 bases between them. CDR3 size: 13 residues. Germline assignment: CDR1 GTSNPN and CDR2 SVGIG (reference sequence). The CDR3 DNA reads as TGTGCCTGGAATCAGGGTCGGAACACTGAAGCTTTCTTT. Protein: CAWNQGRNTEAFF.

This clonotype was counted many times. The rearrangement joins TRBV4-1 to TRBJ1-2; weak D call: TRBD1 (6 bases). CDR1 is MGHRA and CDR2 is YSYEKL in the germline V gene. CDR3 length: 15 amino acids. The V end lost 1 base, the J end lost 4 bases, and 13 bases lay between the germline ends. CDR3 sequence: CASSQASGQPYGYTF. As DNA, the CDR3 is TGCGCCAGCAGCCAAGCAAGCGGACAGCCCTATGGCTACACCTTC.

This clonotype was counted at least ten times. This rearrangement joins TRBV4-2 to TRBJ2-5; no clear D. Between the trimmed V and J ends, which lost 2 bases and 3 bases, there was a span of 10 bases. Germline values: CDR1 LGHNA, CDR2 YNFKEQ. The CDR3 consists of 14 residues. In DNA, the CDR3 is TGTGCCAGCAGCCAAAGGGATGCCGAAGAGACCCAGTACTTC. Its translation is CASSQRDAEETQYF.

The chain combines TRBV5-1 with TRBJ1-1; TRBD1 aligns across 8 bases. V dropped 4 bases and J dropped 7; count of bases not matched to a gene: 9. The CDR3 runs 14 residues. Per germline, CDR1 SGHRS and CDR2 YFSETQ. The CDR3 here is CASSIRTGPDEAFF. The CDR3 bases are TGCGCCAGCAGCATACGGACAGGGCCTGATGAAGCTTTCTTT.

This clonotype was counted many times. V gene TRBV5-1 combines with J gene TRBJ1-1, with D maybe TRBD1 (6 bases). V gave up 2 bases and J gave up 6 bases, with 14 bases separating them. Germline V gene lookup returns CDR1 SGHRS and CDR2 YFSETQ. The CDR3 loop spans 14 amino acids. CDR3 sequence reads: CASSFGQGRPEAFF. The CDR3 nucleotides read TGCGCCAGCAGCTTCGGGCAGGGGAGACCTGAAGCTTTCTTT.

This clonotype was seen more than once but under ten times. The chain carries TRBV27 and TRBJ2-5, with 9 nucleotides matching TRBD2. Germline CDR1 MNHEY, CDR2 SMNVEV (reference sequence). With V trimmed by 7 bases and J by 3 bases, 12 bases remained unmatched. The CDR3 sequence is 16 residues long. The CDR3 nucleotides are TGTGCCAGCACGGCGTTAGCGGGAGTGGGGAAAGAGACCCAGTACTTC. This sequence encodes CASTALAGVGKETQYF.

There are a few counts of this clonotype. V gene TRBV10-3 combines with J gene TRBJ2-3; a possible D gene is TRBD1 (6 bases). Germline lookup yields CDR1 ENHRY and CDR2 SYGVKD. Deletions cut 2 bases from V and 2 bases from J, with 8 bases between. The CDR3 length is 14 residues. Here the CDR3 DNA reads TGTGCCATCAGTGAGCAGGGGCACACAGATACGCAGTATTTT. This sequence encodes CAISEQGHTDTQYF.

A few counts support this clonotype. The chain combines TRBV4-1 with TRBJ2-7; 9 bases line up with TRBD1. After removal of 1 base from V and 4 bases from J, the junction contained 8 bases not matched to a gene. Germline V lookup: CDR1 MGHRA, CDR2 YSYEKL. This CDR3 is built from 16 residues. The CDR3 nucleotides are TGCGCCAGCAGCCAAGCGCTCGGGACAGGGATATACGAGCAGTACTTC. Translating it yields CASSQALGTGIYEQYF.

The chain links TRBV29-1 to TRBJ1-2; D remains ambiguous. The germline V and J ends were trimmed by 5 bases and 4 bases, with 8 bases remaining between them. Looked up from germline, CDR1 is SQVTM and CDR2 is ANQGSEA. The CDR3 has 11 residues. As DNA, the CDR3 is TGCAGCGTTTTGGGCAGCTATGGCTACACCTTC. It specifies CSVLGSYGYTF. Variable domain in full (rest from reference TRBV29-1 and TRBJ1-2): SAVISQKPSRDICQRGTSLTIQCQVDSQVTMMFWYRQQPGQSLTLIATANQGSEATYESGFVIDKFPISRPNLTFSTLTVSNMSPEDSSIYLCSVLGSYGYTFGSGTRLTVV.

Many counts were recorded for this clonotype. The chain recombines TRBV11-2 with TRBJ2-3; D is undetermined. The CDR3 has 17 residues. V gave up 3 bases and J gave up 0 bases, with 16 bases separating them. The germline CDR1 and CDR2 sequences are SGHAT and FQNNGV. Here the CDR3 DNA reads TGTGCCAGCAGCTTTTCGCCCATCGGGCAGAGCACAGATACGCAGTATTTT. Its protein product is CASSFSPIGQSTDTQYF.

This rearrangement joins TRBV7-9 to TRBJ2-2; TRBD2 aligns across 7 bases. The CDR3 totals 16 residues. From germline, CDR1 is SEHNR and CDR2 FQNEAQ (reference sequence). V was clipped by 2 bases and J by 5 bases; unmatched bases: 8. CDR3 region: CASSLIGGSVTGELFF. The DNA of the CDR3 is TGTGCCAGCAGCTTAATTGGCGGGAGCGTGACCGGGGAGCTGTTTTTT.

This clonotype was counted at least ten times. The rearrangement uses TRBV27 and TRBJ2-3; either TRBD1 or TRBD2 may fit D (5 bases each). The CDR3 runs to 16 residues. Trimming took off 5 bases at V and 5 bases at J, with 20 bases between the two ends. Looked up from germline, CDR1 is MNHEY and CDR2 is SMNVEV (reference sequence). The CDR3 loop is CASSSRGGTLGDTQYF. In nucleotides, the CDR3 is TGTGCCAGCAGTAGCCGAGGTGGGACCTTGGGAGATACGCAGTATTTT.

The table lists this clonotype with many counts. The CDR3 DNA follows: TGCAGCGTGTCCCGGGACAGGGAATCCCTCGGCCTCTATGGCTACACCTTC. Its protein product is CSVSRDRESLGLYGYTF. The rearrangement links TRBV29-1 to TRBJ1-2; 9 nucleotides agree with TRBD1. CDR3 length equals 17 residues. With V trimmed by 6 bases and J by 4 bases, 18 bases remained unmatched. Germline CDR1 and CDR2: SQVTM and ANQGSEA. The full variable domain, its missing parts supplied by reference TRBV29-1 and TRBJ1-2, is SAVISQKPSRDICQRGTSLTIQCQVDSQVTMMFWYRQQPGQSLTLIATANQGSEATYESGFVIDKFPISRPNLTFSTLTVSNMSPEDSSIYLCSVSRDRESLGLYGYTFGSGTRLTVV.

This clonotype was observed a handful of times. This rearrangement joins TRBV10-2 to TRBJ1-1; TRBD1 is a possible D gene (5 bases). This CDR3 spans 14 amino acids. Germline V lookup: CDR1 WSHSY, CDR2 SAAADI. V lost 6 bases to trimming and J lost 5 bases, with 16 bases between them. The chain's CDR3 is CASSGARGWTEAFF. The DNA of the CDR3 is TGCGCCAGCAGCGGTGCTCGGGGGTGGACTGAAGCTTTCTTT.

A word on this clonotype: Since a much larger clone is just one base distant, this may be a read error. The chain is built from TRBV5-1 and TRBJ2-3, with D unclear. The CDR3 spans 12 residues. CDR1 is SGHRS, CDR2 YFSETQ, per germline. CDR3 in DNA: TGCGCCAGCAGCGCCTTCACAGCTACGCAGTATTTT. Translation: CASSAFTATQYF.

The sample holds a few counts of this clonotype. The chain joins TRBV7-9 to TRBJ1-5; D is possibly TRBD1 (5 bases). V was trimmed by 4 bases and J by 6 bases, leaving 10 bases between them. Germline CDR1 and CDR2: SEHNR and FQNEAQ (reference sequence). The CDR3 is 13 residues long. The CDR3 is CASSWDDAQPQHF. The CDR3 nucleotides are TGTGCCAGCAGCTGGGACGATGCTCAGCCCCAGCATTTT.

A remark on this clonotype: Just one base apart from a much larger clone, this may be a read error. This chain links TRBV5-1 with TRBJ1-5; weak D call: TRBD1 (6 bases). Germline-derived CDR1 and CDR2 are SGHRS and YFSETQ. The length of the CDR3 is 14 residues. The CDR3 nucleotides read TGCACCAGCAGCTTGGCAGGGGCCGATCAGCCCCAGCATTTT. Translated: CTSSLAGADQPQHF.

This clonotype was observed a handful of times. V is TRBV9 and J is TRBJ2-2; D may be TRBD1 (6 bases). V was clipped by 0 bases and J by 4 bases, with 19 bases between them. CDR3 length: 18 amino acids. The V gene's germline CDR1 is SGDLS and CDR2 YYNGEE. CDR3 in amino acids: CASSVAPGWGLGTGELFF. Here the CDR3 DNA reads TGTGCCAGCAGCGTAGCCCCAGGGTGGGGGCTGGGCACCGGGGAGCTGTTTTTT. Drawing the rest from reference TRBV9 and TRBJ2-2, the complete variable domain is DSGVTQTPKHLITATGQRVTLRCSPRSGDLSVYWYQQSLDQGLQFLIQYYNGEERAKGNILERFSAQQFPDLHSELNLSSLELGDSALYFCASSVAPGWGLGTGELFFGEGSRLTVL.

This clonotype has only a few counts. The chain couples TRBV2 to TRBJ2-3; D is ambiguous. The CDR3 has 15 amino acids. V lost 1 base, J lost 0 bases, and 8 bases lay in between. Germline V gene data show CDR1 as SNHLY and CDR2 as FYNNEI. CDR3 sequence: CASSEVAASTDTQYF. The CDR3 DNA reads TGTGCCAGCAGTGAAGTAGCAGCTAGCACAGATACGCAGTATTTT. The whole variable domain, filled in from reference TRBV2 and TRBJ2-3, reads EPEVTQTPSHQVTQMGQEVILRCVPISNHLYFYWYRQILGQKVEFLVSFYNNEISEKSEIFDDQFSVERPDGSNFTLKIRSTKLEDSAMYFCASSEVAASTDTQYFGPGTRLTVL.

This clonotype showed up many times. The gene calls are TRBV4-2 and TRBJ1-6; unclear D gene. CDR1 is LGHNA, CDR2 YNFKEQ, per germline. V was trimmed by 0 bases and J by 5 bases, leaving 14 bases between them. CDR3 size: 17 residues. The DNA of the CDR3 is TGTGCCAGCAGCCAAGAATCAAGGGCAGCCAATAATTCACCCCTCCACTTT. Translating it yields CASSQESRAANNSPLHF.

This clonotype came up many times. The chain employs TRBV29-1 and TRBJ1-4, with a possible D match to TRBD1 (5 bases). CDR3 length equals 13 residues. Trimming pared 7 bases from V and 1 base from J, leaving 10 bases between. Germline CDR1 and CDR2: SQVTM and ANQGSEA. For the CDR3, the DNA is TGCAGCGGTTCAGGGCAAACTAATGAAAAACTGTTTTTT. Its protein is CSGSGQTNEKLFF.